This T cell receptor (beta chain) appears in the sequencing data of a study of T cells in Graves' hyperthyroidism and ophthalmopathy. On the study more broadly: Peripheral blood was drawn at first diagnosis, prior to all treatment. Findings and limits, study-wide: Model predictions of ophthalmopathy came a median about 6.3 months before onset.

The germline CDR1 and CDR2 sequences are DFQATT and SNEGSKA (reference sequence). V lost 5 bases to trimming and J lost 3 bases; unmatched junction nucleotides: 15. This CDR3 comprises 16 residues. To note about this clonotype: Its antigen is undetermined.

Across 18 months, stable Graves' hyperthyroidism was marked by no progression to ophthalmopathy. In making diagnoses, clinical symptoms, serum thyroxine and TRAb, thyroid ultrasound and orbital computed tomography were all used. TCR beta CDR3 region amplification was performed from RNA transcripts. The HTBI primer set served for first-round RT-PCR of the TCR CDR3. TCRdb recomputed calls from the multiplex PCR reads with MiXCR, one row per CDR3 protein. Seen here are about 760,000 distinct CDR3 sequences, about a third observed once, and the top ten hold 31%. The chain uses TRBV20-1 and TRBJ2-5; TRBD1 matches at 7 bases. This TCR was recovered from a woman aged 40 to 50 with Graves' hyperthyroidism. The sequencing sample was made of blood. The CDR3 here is CSAGRGLGQGEETQYF. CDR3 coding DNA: TGCAGTGCTGGAAGAGGGCTTGGGCAGGGGGAAGAGACCCAGTACTTC.